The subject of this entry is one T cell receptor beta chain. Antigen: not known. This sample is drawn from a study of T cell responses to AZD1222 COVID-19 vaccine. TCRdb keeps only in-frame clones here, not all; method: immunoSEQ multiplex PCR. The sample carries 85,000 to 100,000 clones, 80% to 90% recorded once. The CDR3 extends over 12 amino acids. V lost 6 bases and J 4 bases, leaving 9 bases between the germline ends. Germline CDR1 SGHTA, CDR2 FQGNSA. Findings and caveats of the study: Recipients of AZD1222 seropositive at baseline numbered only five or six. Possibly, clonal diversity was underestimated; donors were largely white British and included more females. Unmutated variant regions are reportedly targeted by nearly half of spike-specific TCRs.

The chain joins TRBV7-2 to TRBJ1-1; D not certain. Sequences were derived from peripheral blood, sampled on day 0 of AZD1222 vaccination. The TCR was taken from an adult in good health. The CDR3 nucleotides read TGTGCCAGCAGATCCGGGATCACTGAAGCTTTCTTT. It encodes CASRSGITEAFF.